This T cell receptor beta chain was captured by sequencing in a study of blood T cell repertoires in COVID-19 (dated by TCRdb to about 2020). As for the study more broadly: Samples covering the acute and convalescent phases of COVID-19 were provided by collaborators in the United States, Italy and Spain. The prospective study material was composed of cDNA or gDNA derived from T cells, B-cell-depleted T cells, or PBMCs. Where HLA class I and class II types were available, the types were taken from metadata supplied by the sample provider, not from assay-based typing. A de-identified subject ID, COVID-19 status, age in years and sex were almost always included in the sample metadata. The samples were drawn from two sources: the first 160 participants of the ongoing ImmuneRACE study, and 1,254 subjects contributed by 6 global collaborators. The repertoires were released in a freely available public database intended as a resource for research on the immune response to SARS-CoV-2. The dataset comprised deeply sampled blood TCRbeta repertoires from subjects exposed to, actively infected with, or recovered from COVID-19.

The collaborating institutions used their own protocols to collect whole blood in K2EDTA tubes. For TCRbeta analysis, collaborator samples were shipped as frozen whole blood, as isolated PBMCs, or as DNA extracted from either sample type. TCRbeta CDR3 regions were amplified from genomic DNA by means of the immunoSEQ Assay, a bias-controlled multiplex PCR. The paper's processing steps were these. Within the assay, amplification of reference gene primers was used to estimate how many nucleated cells each sample contained. Sequence reads were collapsed and filtered to measure the absolute abundance of every unique TCRbeta CDR3 rearrangement. Productive Simpson clonality was computed per sample as the square root of Simpson's diversity index over productive rearrangements. TCRdb took this table from immuneACCESS and kept in-frame rearrangements with V and J called. Such tables lack part of the clones; where checked against another copy, unresolved V genes explain under half of the gap, and the rest is unexplained. That table is the source of V, J and clone size, and D and trimming were worked out from the DNA. The sample yields 100,000 to 120,000 clones; roughly 80% were counted once. Of the sample, roughly 1.4% is held by the ten largest clones.

About this clone: No antigen is known for it. Base-call qualities are not available, and no considerably larger clone is one nucleotide away.

General study outcomes and caveats: How much clinical and demographic metadata was included differed by source and by participant, and the metadata was provided uncurated.

The sequencing input was peripheral blood. This TCR derives from a man in his forties or fifties with acute or convalescent COVID-19.

CDR3 reads: CASSERGGTGYQETQYF. In nucleotides, the sequence is TGTGCCAGCAGTGAAAGGGGCGGGACAGGGTACCAAGAGACCCAGTACTTC. The chain couples TRBV6-1 to TRBJ2-5; 9 junctional bases match TRBD1. V has 2 bases trimmed and J has 0 bases trimmed; junction bases matching no gene number 7. The CDR3 runs 17 residues from the cysteine to the phenylalanine. Just CDR3 DNA is preserved here, 51 bases in frame from base 1. CDR1 and CDR2, per the germline V gene, are MNHNS and SASEGT.